The clone carrying this TCR beta chain occurred a few times. The data belong to a study of blood T cell repertoires in COVID-19. As for the study in general: COVID-19 samples collected from the United States, Italy and Spain covered acute and convalescent phases. T cells, B-cell-depleted T cells, or PBMCs supplied cDNA or gDNA.

In the study's own analysis: Estimation of nucleated cell counts was performed using reference gene primer amplification. Generated by immunoSEQ multiplex PCR, the TCRdb table keeps only in-frame clones and is missing some. V and J calls and clone size come straight from that table; D and trimming were deduced from the DNA. This sample carries 140,000 to 150,000 clones, 75% to 90% of them seen once, and the ten largest clones take 37%. CDR1 is SNHLY, CDR2 FYNNEI, per germline. The V end was cut by 6 bases, the J end by 0 bases, with 15 bases between. CDR3 length equals 16 residues. Sequences were obtained from peripheral blood. The chain carries TRBV2 and TRBJ1-5; D gene unclear. The receptor was derived from a man aged 45-65 years who had recovered from COVID-19. CDR3 nucleotides: TGTGCCAGCAGCCGGGGTCCCCTTAATAGCAATCAGCCCCAGCATTTT. The encoded protein is CASSRGPLNSNQPQHF.